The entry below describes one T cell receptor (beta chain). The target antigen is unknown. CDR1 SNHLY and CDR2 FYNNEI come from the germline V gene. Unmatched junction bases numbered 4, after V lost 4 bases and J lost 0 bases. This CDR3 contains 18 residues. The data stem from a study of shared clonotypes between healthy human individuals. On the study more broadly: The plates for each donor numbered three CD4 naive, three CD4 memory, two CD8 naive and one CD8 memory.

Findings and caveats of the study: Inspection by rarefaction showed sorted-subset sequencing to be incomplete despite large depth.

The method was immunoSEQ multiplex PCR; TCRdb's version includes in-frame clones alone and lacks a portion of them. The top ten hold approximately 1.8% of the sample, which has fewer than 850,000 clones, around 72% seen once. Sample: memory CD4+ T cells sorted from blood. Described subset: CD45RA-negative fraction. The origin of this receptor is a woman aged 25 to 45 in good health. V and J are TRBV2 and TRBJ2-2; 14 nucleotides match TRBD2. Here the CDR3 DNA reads TGTGCCAGCAGTGGAAGACTAGCGGGAGGGTCGAACACCGGGGAGCTGTTTTTT. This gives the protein CASSGRLAGGSNTGELFF.